The 9 T cell receptor beta chains listed next were all sequenced from one sample in a study of T-cell memory formation after mild COVID-19. A single record per CDR3 protein comes from TCRdb applying MiXCR to the 5' RACE reads. The sample lists roughly 350,000 distinct CDR3 sequences, roughly an eighth seen once, with about 20% in the top ten. The sequenced sample was PBMCs or a T cell subset sorted from them (not recorded which). Source of these receptors: a man between 18 and 35 years old who had mild COVID-19 (a few samples of this study predate the infection). Cell type and time point are not known.

This clonotype was seen a handful of times. The chain uses TRBV6-4 and TRBJ1-1, with 7 positions matching TRBD1. Germline values: CDR1 MRHNA, CDR2 SNTAGT. The V gene end was trimmed by 6 bases and the J gene end by 4 bases; junction bases not matched to a gene: 8. This CDR3 has 14 residues. The CDR3 DNA sequence: TGTGCCAGCAGGAAATCAGGGGGATCCACTGAAGCTTTCTTT. Protein sequence: CASRKSGGSTEAFF.

The chain's CDR3 is CASRALRGTATEAFF. CDR3 nucleotides: TGTGCCAGCAGGGCACTCAGGGGGACCGCCACTGAAGCTTTCTTT. This chain connects TRBV6-5 to TRBJ1-1, with 7 bases that match TRBD1. The CDR3 covers 15 residues. V was pared by 6 bases and J by 4 bases, with 11 bases of the junction left unmatched. CDR1 is MNHEY, CDR2 SVGAGI, per germline.

The chain has TRBV7-2 and TRBJ1-2; tentatively, D is TRBD1 (6 bases). CDR1 and CDR2 (germline): SGHTA, FQGNSA. Trimming removed 2 bases at V and 4 bases at J, with 11 bases between. This CDR3 has 14 residues. CDR3 loop: CASSLQGQGYGYTF. CDR3 nucleotides: TGTGCCAGCAGCTTACAGGGGCAGGGCTATGGCTACACCTTC.

The chain employs TRBV12-3 or TRBV12-4 and TRBJ1-4, with 8 bases aligning to TRBD1. With V trimmed by 5 bases and J by 8 bases, 4 bases remained unmatched. CDR3 length equals 13 residues. This CDR3 is CASSRTGQEKLFF. The CDR3 coding sequence is TGTGCCAGCAGTCGGACAGGGCAGGAAAAACTGTTTTTT.

The rearrangement joins TRBV7-8 to TRBJ2-1, with 10 bases aligning to TRBD1. The germline CDR1 and CDR2 sequences are SGHVS and FQNEAQ. Losses at the gene ends were 5 bases for V and 5 bases for J; bases not matched to a gene: 6. The length of the CDR3 is 15 residues. The CDR3 DNA sequence: TGTGCCAGCAGCCTGGACAGGGGGGCCCACAATGAGCAGTTCTTC. Translated, it gives CASSLDRGAHNEQFF.

In its sample, this clonotype was seen a few times. The V and J genes are TRBV12-3 or TRBV12-4 and TRBJ1-6, with D hard to call. The CDR3 covers 13 residues. With 6 bases removed from V and 7 bases from J, the gap between germline ends came to 10 bases. CDR3 bases: TGTGCCAGCAGCCAGACCTTCAATTCACCCCTCCACTTT. Translation: CASSQTFNSPLHF.

There are a few counts of this clonotype. The chain carries TRBV25-1 and TRBJ1-4; 7 bases line up with TRBD1. Trimming removed 6 bases from V and 4 bases from J; junction bases left unmatched: 5. From germline, CDR1 is MGHDK and CDR2 SYGVNS. This CDR3 contains 14 residues. CDR3 region: CASSPGQHNEKLFF. CDR3 in DNA: TGTGCCAGCAGCCCGGGACAGCATAATGAAAAACTGTTTTTT.

This clonotype occurred a few times. The V gene is TRBV11-2, the J gene TRBJ1-6; D is unresolved. Germline V lookup: CDR1 SGHAT, CDR2 FQNNGV. The CDR3 totals 15 residues. The V and J ends lost 0 bases and 14 bases respectively, with 17 bases between them. Here the CDR3 reads CASSLDGRALRSLHF. CDR3 sequence (DNA): TGTGCCAGCAGCTTAGATGGCCGGGCCCTCCGGTCCCTCCACTTT. Based on the CDR3 plus reference TRBV11-2 and TRBJ1-6, the full variable domain is EAGVAQSPRYKIIEKRQSVAFWCNPISGHATLYWYQQILGQGPKLLIQFQNNGVVDDSQLPKDRFSAERLKGVDSTLKIQPAKLEDSAVYLCASSLDGRALRSLHFGNGTRLTVT.

In this sample, this clonotype turned up many times. The chain recombines TRBV5-1 with TRBJ1-3; D uncertain. V lost 1 base to trimming and J lost 0 bases, with 2 bases between them. The germline gives CDR1 SGHRS, CDR2 YFSETQ. The CDR3 spans 13 residues. The chain's CDR3 is CASSLHSGNTIYF. The CDR3 DNA reads as TGCGCCAGCAGCTTGCACTCTGGAAACACCATATATTTT.